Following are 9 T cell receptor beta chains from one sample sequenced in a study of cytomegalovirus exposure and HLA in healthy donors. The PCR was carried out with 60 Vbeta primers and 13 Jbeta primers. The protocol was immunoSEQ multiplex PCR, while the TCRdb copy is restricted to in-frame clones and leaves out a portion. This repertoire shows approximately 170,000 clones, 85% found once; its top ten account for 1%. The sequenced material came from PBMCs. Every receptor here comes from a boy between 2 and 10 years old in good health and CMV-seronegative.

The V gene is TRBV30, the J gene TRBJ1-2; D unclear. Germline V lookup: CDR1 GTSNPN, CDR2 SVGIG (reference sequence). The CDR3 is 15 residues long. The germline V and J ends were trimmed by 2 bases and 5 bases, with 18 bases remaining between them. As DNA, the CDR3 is TGTGCCTGGAGTCCCTACGGGGTACTTTTTTATGGCTACACCTTC. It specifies CAWSPYGVLFYGYTF.

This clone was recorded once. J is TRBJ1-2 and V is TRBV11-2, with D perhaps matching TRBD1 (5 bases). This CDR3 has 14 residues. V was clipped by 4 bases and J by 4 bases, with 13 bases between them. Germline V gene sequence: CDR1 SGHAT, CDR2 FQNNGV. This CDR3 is CASSSSGGFYGYTF. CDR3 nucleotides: TGTGCCAGCAGCTCTTCCGGGGGTTTCTATGGCTACACCTTC.

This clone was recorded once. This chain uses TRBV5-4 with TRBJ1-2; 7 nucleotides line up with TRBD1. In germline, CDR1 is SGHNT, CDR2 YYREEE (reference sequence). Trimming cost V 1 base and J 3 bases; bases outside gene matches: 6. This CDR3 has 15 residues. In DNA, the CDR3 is TGTGCCAGCAGCTTGAGGGGGCCTTGGGACTATGGCTACACCTTC. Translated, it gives CASSLRGPWDYGYTF. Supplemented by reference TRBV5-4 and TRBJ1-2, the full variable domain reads ETGVTQSPTHLIKTRGQQVTLRCSSQSGHNTVSWYQQALGQGPQFIFQYYREEENGRGNFPPRFSGLQFPNYSSELNVNALELDDSALYLCASSLRGPWDYGYTFGSGTRLTVV.

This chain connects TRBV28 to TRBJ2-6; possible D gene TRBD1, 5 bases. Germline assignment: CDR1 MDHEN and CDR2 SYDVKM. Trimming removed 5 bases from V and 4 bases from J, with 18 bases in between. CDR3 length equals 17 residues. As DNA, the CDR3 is TGTGCCAGCAGTAAGGGGTGGAAGGGGTACGGGGCCAACGTCCTGACTTTC. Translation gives CASSKGWKGYGANVLTF.

The CDR3 sequence is CASSFNPLAGGRNEQFF. The CDR3 coding sequence is TGCGCCAGCAGCTTTAACCCGCTAGCGGGAGGTAGGAATGAGCAGTTCTTC. The V and J genes are TRBV5-1 and TRBJ2-1; 11 bases line up with TRBD2. Germline V gene sequence: CDR1 SGHRS, CDR2 YFSETQ. V shed 2 bases and J 7 bases; nucleotides not matched to a gene: 11. The CDR3 extends over 17 amino acids.

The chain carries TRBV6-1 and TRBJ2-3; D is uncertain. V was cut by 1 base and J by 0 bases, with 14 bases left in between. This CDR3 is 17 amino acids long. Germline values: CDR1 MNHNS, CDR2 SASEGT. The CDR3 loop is CASSEGAQFTSTDTQYF. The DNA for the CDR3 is TGTGCCAGCAGTGAAGGGGCGCAGTTCACTAGCACAGATACGCAGTATTTT.

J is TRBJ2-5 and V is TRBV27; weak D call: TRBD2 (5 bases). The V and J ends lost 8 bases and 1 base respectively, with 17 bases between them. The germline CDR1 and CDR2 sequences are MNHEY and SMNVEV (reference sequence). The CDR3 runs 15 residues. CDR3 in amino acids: CASQDGISGQETQYF. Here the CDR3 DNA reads TGTGCCAGCCAGGACGGGATCTCGGGCCAAGAGACCCAGTACTTC.

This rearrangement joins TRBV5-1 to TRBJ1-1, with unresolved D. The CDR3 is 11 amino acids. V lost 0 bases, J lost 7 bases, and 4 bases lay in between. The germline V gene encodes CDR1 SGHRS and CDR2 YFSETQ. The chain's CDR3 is CASSLGSEAFF. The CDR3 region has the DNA TGCGCCAGCAGCTTGGGCAGTGAAGCTTTCTTT.

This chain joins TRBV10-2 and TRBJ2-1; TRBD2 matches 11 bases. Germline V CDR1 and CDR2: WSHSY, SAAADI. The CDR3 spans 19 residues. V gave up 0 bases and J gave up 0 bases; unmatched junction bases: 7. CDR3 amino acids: CASSESRLAGGSSYNEQFF. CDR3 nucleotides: TGCGCCAGCAGTGAGTCGCGTCTAGCGGGGGGAAGCTCCTACAATGAGCAGTTCTTC.